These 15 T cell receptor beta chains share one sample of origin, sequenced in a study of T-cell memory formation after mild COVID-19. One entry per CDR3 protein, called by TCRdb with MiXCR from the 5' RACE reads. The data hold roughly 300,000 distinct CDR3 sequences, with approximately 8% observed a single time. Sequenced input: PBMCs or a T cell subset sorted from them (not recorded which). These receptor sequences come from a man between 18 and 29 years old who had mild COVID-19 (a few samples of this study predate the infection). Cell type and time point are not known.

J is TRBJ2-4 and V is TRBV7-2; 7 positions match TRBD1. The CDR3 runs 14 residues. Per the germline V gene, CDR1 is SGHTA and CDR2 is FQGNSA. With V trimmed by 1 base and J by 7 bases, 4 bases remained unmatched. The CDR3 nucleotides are TGTGCCAGCAGCTTAGGCAGGGGGTACAACATTCAGTACTTC. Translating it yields CASSLGRGYNIQYF.

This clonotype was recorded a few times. This CDR3 is CASSETGGEGETQYF. As DNA, the CDR3 is TGTGCCAGCAGCGAGACAGGGGGAGAGGGAGAGACCCAGTACTTC. This chain links TRBV3-1 with TRBJ2-5, with TRBD1 matching 9 bases. The CDR3 covers 15 residues. Unmatched junction bases numbered 8, after V lost 5 bases and J lost 4 bases. The germline V gene encodes CDR1 LGHDT and CDR2 YNNKEL (reference sequence).

DNA of the CDR3: TGTGCCAGCAGCAGAGACAGGGGGAGCCCCTACGAGCAGTACGTC. This translates into CASSRDRGSPYEQYV. V and J are TRBV21-1 and TRBJ2-7; the D segment call TRBD1 is taken from the table without a DNA check. TRBV21-1 is flagged as a pseudogene. CDR3 length: 15 amino acids.

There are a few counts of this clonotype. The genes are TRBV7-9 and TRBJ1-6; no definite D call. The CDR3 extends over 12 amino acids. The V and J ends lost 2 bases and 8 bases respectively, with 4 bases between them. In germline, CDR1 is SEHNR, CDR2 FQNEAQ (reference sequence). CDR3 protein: CASSLSYSPLHF. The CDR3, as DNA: TGTGCCAGCAGCTTAAGTTATTCACCCCTCCACTTT.

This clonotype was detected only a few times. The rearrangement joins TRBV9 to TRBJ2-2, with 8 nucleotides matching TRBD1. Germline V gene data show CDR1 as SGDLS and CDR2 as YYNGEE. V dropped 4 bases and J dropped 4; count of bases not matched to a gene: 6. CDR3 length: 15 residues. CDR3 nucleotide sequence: TGTGCCAGCAGCAGGCAGGGGGCGCCCACCGGGGAGCTGTTTTTT. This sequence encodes CASSRQGAPTGELFF.

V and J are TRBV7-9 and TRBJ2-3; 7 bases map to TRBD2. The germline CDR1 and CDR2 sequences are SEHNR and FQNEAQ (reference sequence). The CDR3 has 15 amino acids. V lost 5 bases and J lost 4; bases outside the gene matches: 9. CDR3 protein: CASSIGPGGPDTQYF. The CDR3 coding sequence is TGTGCCAGCAGCATAGGCCCGGGGGGACCAGATACGCAGTATTTT.

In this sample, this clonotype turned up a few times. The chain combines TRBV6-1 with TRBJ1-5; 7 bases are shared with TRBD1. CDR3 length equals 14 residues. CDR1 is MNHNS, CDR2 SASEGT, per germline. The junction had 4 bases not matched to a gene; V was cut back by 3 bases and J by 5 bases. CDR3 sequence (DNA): TGTGCCAGCAGTGAGATAGGGGGCCATCAGCCCCAGCATTTT. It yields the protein CASSEIGGHQPQHF.

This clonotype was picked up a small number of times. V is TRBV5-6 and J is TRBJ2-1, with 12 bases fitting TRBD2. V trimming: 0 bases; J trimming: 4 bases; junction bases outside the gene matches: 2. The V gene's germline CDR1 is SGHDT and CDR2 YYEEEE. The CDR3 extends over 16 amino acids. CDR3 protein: CASSLVTSGGYNEQFF. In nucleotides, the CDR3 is TGTGCCAGCAGCTTGGTCACTAGCGGGGGGTACAATGAGCAGTTCTTC. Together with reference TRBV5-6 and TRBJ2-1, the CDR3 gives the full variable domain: DAGVTQSPTHLIKTRGQQVTLRCSPKSGHDTVSWYQQALGQGPQFIFQYYEEEERQRGNFPDRFSGHQFPNYSSELNVNALLLGDSALYLCASSLVTSGGYNEQFFGPGTRLTVL.

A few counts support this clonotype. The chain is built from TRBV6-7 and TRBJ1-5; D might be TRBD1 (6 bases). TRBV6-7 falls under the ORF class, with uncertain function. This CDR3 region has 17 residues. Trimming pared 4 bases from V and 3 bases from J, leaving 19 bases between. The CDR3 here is CASSSDVDGGANQPQHF. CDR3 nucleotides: TGTGCCAGCAGTTCGGACGTGGATGGGGGGGCCAATCAGCCCCAGCATTTT.

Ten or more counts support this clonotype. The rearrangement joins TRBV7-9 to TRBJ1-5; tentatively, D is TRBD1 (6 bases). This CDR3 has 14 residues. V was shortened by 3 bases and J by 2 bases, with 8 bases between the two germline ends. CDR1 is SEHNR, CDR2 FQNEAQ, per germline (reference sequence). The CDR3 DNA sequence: TGTGCCAGCAGCTTCGCAGGGGGCAATCAGCCCCAGCATTTT. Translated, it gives CASSFAGGNQPQHF.

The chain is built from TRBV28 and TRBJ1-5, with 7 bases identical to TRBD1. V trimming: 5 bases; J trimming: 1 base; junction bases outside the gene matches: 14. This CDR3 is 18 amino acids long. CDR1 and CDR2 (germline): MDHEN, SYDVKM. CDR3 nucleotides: TGTGCCAGCAGTGTGACAGGGATGGGAGGTAGGAGCAATCAGCCCCAGCATTTT. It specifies CASSVTGMGGRSNQPQHF.

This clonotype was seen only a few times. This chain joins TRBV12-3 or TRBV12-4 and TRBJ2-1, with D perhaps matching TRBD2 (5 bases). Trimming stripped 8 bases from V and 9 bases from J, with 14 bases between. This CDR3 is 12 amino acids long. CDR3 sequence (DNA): TGTGCCAGCTCACCGGGAAGGACTGAGCAGTTCTTC. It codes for CASSPGRTEQFF.

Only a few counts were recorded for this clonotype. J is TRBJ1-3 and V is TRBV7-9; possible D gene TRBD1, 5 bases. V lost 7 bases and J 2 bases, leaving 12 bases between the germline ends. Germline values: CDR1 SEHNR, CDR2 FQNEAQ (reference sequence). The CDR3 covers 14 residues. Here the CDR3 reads CASIAAGTGNTIYF. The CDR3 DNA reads TGTGCCAGCATCGCGGCAGGGACTGGAAACACCATATATTTT.

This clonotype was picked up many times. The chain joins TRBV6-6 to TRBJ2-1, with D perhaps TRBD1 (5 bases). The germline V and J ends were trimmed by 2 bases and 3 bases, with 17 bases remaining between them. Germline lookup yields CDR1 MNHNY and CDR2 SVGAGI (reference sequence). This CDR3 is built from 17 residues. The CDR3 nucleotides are TGTGCCAGCAGTTACCCAAGGTCAGGGAAGAGCTACAATGAGCAGTTCTTC. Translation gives CASSYPRSGKSYNEQFF.

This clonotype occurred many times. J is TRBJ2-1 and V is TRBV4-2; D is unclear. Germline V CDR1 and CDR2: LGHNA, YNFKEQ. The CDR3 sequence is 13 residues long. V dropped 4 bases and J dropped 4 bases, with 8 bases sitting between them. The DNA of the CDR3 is TGTGCCAGCAGCCTCACACGGTACAATGAGCAGTTCTTC. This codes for CASSLTRYNEQFF.